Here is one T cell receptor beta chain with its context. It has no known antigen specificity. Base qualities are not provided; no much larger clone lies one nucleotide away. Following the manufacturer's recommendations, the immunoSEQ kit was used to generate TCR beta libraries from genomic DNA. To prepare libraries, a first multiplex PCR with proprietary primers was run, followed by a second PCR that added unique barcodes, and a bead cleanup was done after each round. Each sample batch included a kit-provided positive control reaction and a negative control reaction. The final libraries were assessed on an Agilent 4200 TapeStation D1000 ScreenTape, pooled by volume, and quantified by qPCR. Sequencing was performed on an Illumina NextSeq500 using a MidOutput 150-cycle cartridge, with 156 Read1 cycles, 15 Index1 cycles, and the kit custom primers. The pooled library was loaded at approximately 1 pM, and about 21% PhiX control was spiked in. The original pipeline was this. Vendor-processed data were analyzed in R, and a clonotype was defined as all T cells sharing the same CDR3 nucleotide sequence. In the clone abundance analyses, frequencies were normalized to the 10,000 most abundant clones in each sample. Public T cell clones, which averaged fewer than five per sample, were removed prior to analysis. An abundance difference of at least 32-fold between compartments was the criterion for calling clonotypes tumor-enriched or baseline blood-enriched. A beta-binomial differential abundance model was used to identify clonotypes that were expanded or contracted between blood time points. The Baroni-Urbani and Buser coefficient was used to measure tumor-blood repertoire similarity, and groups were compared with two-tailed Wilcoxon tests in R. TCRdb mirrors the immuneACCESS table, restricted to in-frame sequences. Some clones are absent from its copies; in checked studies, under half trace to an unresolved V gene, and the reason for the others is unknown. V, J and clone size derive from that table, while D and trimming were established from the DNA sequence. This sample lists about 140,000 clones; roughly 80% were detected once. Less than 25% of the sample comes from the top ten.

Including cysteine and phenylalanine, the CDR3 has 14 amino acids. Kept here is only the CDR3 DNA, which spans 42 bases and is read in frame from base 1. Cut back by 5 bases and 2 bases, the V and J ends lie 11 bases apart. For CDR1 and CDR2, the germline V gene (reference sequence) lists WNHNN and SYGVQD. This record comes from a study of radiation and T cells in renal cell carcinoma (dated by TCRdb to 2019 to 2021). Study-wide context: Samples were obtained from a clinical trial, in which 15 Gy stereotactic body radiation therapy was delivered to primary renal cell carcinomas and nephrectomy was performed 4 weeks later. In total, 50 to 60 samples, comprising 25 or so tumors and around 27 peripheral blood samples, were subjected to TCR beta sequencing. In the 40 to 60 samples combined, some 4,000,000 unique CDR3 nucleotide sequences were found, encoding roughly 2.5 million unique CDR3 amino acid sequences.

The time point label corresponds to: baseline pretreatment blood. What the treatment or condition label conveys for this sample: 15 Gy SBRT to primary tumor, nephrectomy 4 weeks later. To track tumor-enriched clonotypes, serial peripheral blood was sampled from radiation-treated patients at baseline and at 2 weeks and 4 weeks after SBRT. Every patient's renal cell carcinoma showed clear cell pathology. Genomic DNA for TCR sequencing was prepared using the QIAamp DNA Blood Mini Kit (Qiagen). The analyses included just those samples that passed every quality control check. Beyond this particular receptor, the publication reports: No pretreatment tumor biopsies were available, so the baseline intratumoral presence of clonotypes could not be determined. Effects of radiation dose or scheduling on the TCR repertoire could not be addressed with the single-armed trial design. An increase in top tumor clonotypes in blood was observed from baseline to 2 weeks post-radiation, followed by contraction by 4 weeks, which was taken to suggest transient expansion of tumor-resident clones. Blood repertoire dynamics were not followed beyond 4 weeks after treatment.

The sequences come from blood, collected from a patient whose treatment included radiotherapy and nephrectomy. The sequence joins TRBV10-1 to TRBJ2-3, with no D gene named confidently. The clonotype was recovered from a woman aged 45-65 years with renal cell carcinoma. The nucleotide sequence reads TGCGCCAGCAGTTTAGGACCGGCCACAGATACGCAGTATTTT. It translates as CASSLGPATDTQYF.